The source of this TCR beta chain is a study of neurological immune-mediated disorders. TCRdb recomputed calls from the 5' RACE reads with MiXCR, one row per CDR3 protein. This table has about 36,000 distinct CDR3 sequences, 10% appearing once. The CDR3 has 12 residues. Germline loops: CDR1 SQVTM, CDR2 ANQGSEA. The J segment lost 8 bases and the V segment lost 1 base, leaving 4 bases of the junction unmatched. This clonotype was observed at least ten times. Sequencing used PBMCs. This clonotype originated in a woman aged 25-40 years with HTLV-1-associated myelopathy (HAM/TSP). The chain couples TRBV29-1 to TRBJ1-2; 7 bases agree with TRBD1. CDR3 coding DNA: TGCAGCGTTGAAGGACAGGGTAACGGCTACACCTTC. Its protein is CSVEGQGNGYTF.